Below, 21 T cell receptor beta chains from the same sample are listed, as sequenced in a study of cytomegalovirus exposure and HLA in healthy donors. The PCR employed 60 Vbeta primers together with 13 Jbeta primers. Data came from immunoSEQ multiplex PCR; TCRdb stores just in-frame clones and leaves some out. The sample carries 120,000 or so clones, about 75% recorded once. Sequences were obtained from PBMCs. The receptors shown here come from a man aged 55 to 69 in good health and CMV-seropositive.

The V gene is TRBV10-3, the J gene TRBJ1-5, with D tentatively TRBD1 (6 bases). The CDR3 is 15 amino acids. Trimming took 11 bases from V and 4 from J, leaving 21 bases between them. CDR1 is ENHRY and CDR2 is SYGVKD in the germline V gene. DNA of the CDR3: TGTGCCTCCGAGGCGGTCAGGGGCGAGAATCAGCCCCAGCATTTT. Translating gives CASEAVRGENQPQHF.

This clone has only a few counts. The J gene is TRBJ2-1, the V gene TRBV10-3; 16 bases align to TRBD2. Unmatched junction bases numbered 8, after V lost 9 bases and J lost 9 bases. The CDR3 consists of 15 residues. Germline V CDR1 and CDR2: ENHRY, SYGVKD. The CDR3 coding sequence is TGTGCCATAGGGACTAGCGGGAGGGGCGGGGGTGAGCAGTTCTTC. Amino acid sequence: CAIGTSGRGGGEQFF.

The count of this clone is one. The sample holds other DNA sequences that translate to the same CDR3. This chain joins TRBV5-1 and TRBJ1-1, with D uncertain. CDR1 is SGHRS, CDR2 YFSETQ, per germline. V was shortened by 3 bases and J by 8 bases, with 20 bases between the two germline ends. This CDR3 has 15 amino acids. CDR3 bases: TGCGCCAGCAGCTCTCAAGCAGGAGGGAGCACGGAAGCTTTCTTT. Its translation: CASSSQAGGSTEAFF.

This chain joins TRBV5-1 and TRBJ2-5; a possible D gene is TRBD2 (5 bases). The end of the DNA fits TRBJ2-7 better, so the J call may be wrong. The CDR3 extends over 15 amino acids. Germline CDR1 and CDR2: SGHRS and YFSETQ. The CDR3: CASSRGSSSSYEQYF. Here the CDR3 DNA reads TGCGCCAGCAGCCGAGGGTCCTCCAGCTCCTACGAGCAGTACTTC.

This chain uses TRBV19 with TRBJ1-4, with a possible D match to TRBD1 (6 bases). Trimming removed 2 bases from V and 0 bases from J, with 16 bases in between. The CDR3 is 18 amino acids. Germline CDR1 LNHDA, CDR2 SQIVND (reference sequence). CDR3 residues: CASSIQLIRGATNEKLFF. For the CDR3, the DNA is TGTGCCAGTAGTATACAACTCATCAGGGGTGCAACTAATGAAAAACTGTTTTTT.

V gene TRBV28 combines with J gene TRBJ2-7, with 7 nucleotides matching TRBD1. J lost 3 bases, V lost 6 bases, and 11 bases had no gene match. Germline CDR1 reads MDHEN; CDR2 reads SYDVKM. This CDR3 region has 15 residues. The CDR3 nucleotides read TGTGCCAGCAGCACATCCGGGACAGCAGACTACGAGCAGTACTTC. It yields the protein CASSTSGTADYEQYF.

The V call is TRBV2, the J call TRBJ1-1; 8 bases match TRBD1. CDR1 is SNHLY and CDR2 is FYNNEI in the germline V gene. This CDR3 region has 12 residues. The trim removed 9 bases at V and 4 bases at J, leaving 4 bases unmatched. In DNA, the CDR3 is TGTGCCAGAACAGGGGGAGGCACTGAAGCTTTCTTT. It is translated as CARTGGGTEAFF.

The V gene is TRBV7-2, the J gene TRBJ1-1; D is undetermined. Germline lookup yields CDR1 SGHTA and CDR2 FQGNSA. V was cut by 6 bases and J by 0 bases, with 11 bases left in between. The CDR3 contains 14 residues. The CDR3 region is CASSKLTLNTEAFF. The CDR3 DNA follows: TGTGCCAGCAGTAAATTAACACTGAACACTGAAGCTTTCTTT.

In this sample, this clone turned up a few times. The chain combines TRBV5-5 with TRBJ2-5, with D unclear. The DNA matches TRBJ2-7 better at its end, which makes the J call doubtful. The germline V gene encodes CDR1 SGHKS and CDR2 YYEKEE (reference sequence). This CDR3 is built from 11 residues. In nucleotides, the CDR3 is TGTGCCAGCAGCCGAGATTACGAGCAGTACTTC. It yields the protein CASSRDYEQYF.

There are a few counts of this clone. This sequence joins TRBV28 and TRBJ2-7; the D gene is possibly TRBD2 (5 bases). Trimming cost V 7 bases and J 5 bases, with 15 bases left between them. Germline CDR1 reads MDHEN; CDR2 reads SYDVKM. This CDR3 comprises 13 residues. The CDR3 sequence: CASTPRRVHEQYF. The DNA of the CDR3 is TGTGCCAGCACCCCGCGGCGGGTCCACGAGCAGTACTTC.

The chain has TRBV18 and TRBJ1-1, with D possibly being TRBD1 (6 bases). The germline CDR1 and CDR2 sequences are KGHSH and LQKENI. The CDR3 is 13 residues long. V lost 0 bases to trimming and J lost 10 bases, with 12 bases between them. The DNA for the CDR3 is TGTGCCAGCTCACCACCGAGACAGGAAAGAGCTTTCTTT. Translated, it gives CASSPPRQERAFF.

V usage is TRBV11-2 and J usage is TRBJ2-1, with 7 bases aligning to TRBD2. Losses at the gene ends were 2 bases for V and 0 bases for J; bases not matched to a gene: 4. This CDR3 spans 16 amino acids. CDR1 SGHAT and CDR2 FQNNGV come from the germline V gene. The CDR3 nucleotides are TGTGCCAGCAGCTTACCTAGCGGTAACTCCTACAATGAGCAGTTCTTC. Protein product: CASSLPSGNSYNEQFF.

V is TRBV27 and J is TRBJ2-6; the D is unclear. Germline V CDR1 and CDR2: MNHEY, SMNVEV (reference sequence). CDR3 length: 13 amino acids. With 7 bases removed from V and 2 bases from J, the gap between germline ends came to 6 bases. CDR3 in amino acids: CASKIAGANVLTF. CDR3 nucleotide sequence: TGTGCCAGCAAAATAGCTGGGGCCAACGTCCTGACTTTC.

This clone was seen only once. This chain connects TRBV2 to TRBJ2-3; D perhaps matches TRBD2 (6 bases). The germline CDR1 and CDR2 sequences are SNHLY and FYNNEI. This CDR3 is built from 14 residues. Trimming removed 3 bases from V and 6 bases from J, with 13 bases in between. The CDR3 bases are TGTGCCAGCAGTGAGGAGCGGGTCCCGGATACGCAGTATTTT. This sequence encodes CASSEERVPDTQYF.

The chain links TRBV18 to TRBJ2-3, with D perhaps matching TRBD2 (5 bases). This CDR3 comprises 17 residues. Germline CDR1 and CDR2: KGHSH and LQKENI. Trimming removed 8 bases at V and 0 bases at J, with 21 bases between. The CDR3 loop reads CASRGRAVQKSTDTQYF. Written as DNA, the CDR3 is TGTGCCAGCAGAGGGAGAGCGGTACAGAAAAGCACAGATACGCAGTATTTT.

In this sample, this clone turned up once. The V and J genes are TRBV5-6 and TRBJ1-2; the D is unclear. Germline V CDR1 and CDR2: SGHDT, YYEEEE. This CDR3 has 13 residues. V lost 4 bases to trimming and J lost 1 base, with 8 bases between them. DNA of the CDR3: TGTGCCAGCAGCCGCGCCGTTAACTATGGCTACACCTTC. Translated, it gives CASSRAVNYGYTF. The full variable domain, with the rest looked up from reference TRBV5-6 and TRBJ1-2, is DAGVTQSPTHLIKTRGQQVTLRCSPKSGHDTVSWYQQALGQGPQFIFQYYEEEERQRGNFPDRFSGHQFPNYSSELNVNALLLGDSALYLCASSRAVNYGYTFGSGTRLTVV.

A few counts support this clone. V usage is TRBV6-5 and J usage is TRBJ2-2; D might be TRBD1 (6 bases). From germline, CDR1 is MNHEY and CDR2 SVGAGI. The CDR3 extends over 16 amino acids. Trimming cost V 0 bases and J 2 bases, with 10 bases left between them. In DNA, the CDR3 is TGTGCCAGCAGTTACTCGCGGACAGTTAACACCGGGGAGCTGTTTTTT. Protein sequence: CASSYSRTVNTGELFF.

V gene TRBV19 combines with J gene TRBJ1-4, with 7 bases matching TRBD1. Trimming cost V 3 bases and J 7 bases; bases outside gene matches: 8. Germline CDR1 LNHDA, CDR2 SQIVND (reference sequence). This CDR3 spans 15 amino acids. The CDR3 DNA sequence: TGTGCCAGTAGTATGATGTGGGCAGGGGGTGAAAAACTGTTTTTT. Amino acids: CASSMMWAGGEKLFF. The full variable domain, completed using reference TRBV19 and TRBJ1-4, is DGGITQSPKYLFRKEGQNVTLSCEQNLNHDAMYWYRQDPGQGLRLIYYSQIVNDFQKGDIAEGYSVSREKKESFPLTVTSAQKNPTAFYLCASSMMWAGGEKLFFGSGTQLSVL.

The chain uses TRBV4-1 and TRBJ2-2; D gene uncertain. CDR3 size: 14 residues. Per the germline V gene, CDR1 is MGHRA and CDR2 is YSYEKL. Trimming pared 6 bases from V and 4 bases from J, leaving 12 bases between. CDR3 sequence: CASRPFQFTGELFF. The CDR3, as DNA: TGCGCCAGCAGACCCTTCCAGTTCACCGGGGAGCTGTTTTTT.

The chain joins TRBV28 to TRBJ1-3; D unclear. CDR3 size: 16 residues. The V gene lost 6 bases and the J gene lost 0 bases, with 15 bases spanning the gap. Germline CDR1 MDHEN, CDR2 SYDVKM. The CDR3 protein is CASRDPRRSSGNTIYF. Written as DNA, the CDR3 is TGTGCCAGCAGGGATCCCCGACGGAGCTCTGGAAACACCATATATTTT.

The chain couples TRBV14 to TRBJ1-1, with D possibly TRBD1 on 5 matching bases. Trimming took 1 base from V and 6 from J, leaving 9 bases between them. The CDR3 runs 13 residues. Looked up from germline, CDR1 is SGHDN and CDR2 is FVKESK. The chain's CDR3 is CASSQAVTAEAFF. CDR3 in DNA: TGTGCCAGCAGCCAAGCGGTGACAGCTGAAGCTTTCTTT.